What follows are 7 T cell receptor beta chains derived from one specimen sequenced in a study of OX40 agonist ivuxolimab in advanced cancers. The method behind the library was the immunoSEQ multiplex PCR assay. The clones in this table, taken by TCRdb from immuneACCESS, are in-frame only. Not every clone is retained; where verified, under half of the shortfall comes from an unresolved V gene, and the cause of the rest is unknown. Present in this sample are 50,000 to 75,000 clones, 82% of which were seen just once. The ten largest clonotypes hold 1.4% to 1.5% of the sample. The specimen comprised CD4+ or CD8+ T cells sorted from blood, sampled in a trial of the OX40 agonist ivuxolimab. These receptors were taken from an adult with an advanced solid tumor such as melanoma, head and neck, liver or kidney cancer.

This chain links TRBV7-9 with TRBJ1-2; D possibly corresponds to TRBD1 (5 bases). CDR1 SEHNR and CDR2 FQNEAQ come from the germline V gene (reference sequence). This CDR3 has 15 residues. V was trimmed by 1 base and J by 4 bases, leaving 13 bases between them. CDR3 amino acids: CASSLGVGTPYGYTF. CDR3 sequence (DNA): TGTGCCAGCAGCTTAGGGGTGGGGACGCCCTATGGCTACACCTTC.

The chain couples TRBV30 to TRBJ2-2, with D possibly being TRBD1 (5 bases). Germline V gene data show CDR1 as GTSNPN and CDR2 as SVGIG (reference sequence). This CDR3 comprises 13 residues. Trimming removed 1 base from V and 5 bases from J, with 8 bases in between. CDR3 bases: TGTGCCTGGAGTGGCAAGGGGACCGGGGAGCTGTTTTTT. It is translated as CAWSGKGTGELFF.

This clone was recorded only once. The chain joins TRBV7-6 to TRBJ1-4; perhaps TRBD1 as D (6 bases). CDR1 is SGHVS and CDR2 is FNYEAQ in the germline V gene. This CDR3 region has 15 residues. V dropped 4 bases and J dropped 4 bases, with 13 bases sitting between them. CDR3 coding DNA: TGTGCCAGCAGCTCTCAGACAGGCGGTAATGAAAAACTGTTTTTT. This encodes CASSSQTGGNEKLFF. The full variable domain, rest sourced from reference TRBV7-6 and TRBJ1-4, is GAGVSQSPRYKVTKRGQDVALRCDPISGHVSLYWYRQALGQGPEFLTYFNYEAQQDKSGLPNDRFSAERPEGSISTLTIQRTEQRDSAMYRCASSSQTGGNEKLFFGSGTQLSVL.

Only one count was recorded for this clone. The chain has TRBV7-2 and TRBJ1-2, with 7 nucleotides matching TRBD1. The CDR3 has 14 amino acids. Trimming took 7 bases from V and 0 from J; bases not matched to a gene: 5. Germline V gene lookup returns CDR1 SGHTA and CDR2 FQGNSA. The CDR3 spells CASKGDRANYGYTF. The CDR3 nucleotides are TGTGCCAGCAAGGGGGACAGAGCTAACTATGGCTACACCTTC.

This CDR3 is CASSLDRFGATEAFF. CDR3 bases: TGTGCCAGCAGCTTGGACAGGTTTGGGGCCACTGAAGCTTTCTTT. The genes are TRBV5-4 and TRBJ1-1; D perhaps matches TRBD1 (5 bases). The CDR3 length is 15 residues. Germline loops: CDR1 SGHNT, CDR2 YYREEE (reference sequence). With 0 bases removed from V and 4 bases from J, the gap between germline ends came to 13 bases.

This chain joins TRBV5-4 and TRBJ2-5, with TRBD2 matching 7 bases. The CDR3 is made up of 15 amino acids. V was clipped by 3 bases and J by 4 bases; unmatched bases: 9. The germline V gene encodes CDR1 SGHNT and CDR2 YYREEE (reference sequence). In DNA, the CDR3 is TGTGCCAGCAGCTCCGCGGGAGAGGTTCGAGAGACCCAGTACTTC. As protein: CASSSAGEVRETQYF.

The CDR3: CASSPRQDAYEQYF. The CDR3 DNA sequence: TGCGCCAGCAGCCCCCGACAGGATGCCTACGAGCAGTACTTC. J is TRBJ2-7 and V is TRBV4-1; TRBD1 might be the D (6 bases). The CDR3 spans 14 residues. Germline CDR1 reads MGHRA; CDR2 reads YSYEKL. V dropped 4 bases and J dropped 2 bases, with 12 bases sitting between them.